Below, one TCR beta chain is given with its context. The data are from a study of blood T cell repertoires in COVID-19. Background on the study: Donors in the United States, Italy and Spain gave samples during acute or convalescent COVID-19. In each case, the material was cDNA or gDNA derived from T cells, B-cell-depleted T cells, or PBMCs.

Original processing methods: Reference gene primer amplification in the assay estimated nucleated cell counts. The repertoire was sequenced with immunoSEQ multiplex PCR; TCRdb's copy has only in-frame clones and lacks some. That table supplies the V and J calls and clone size; D and trimming were determined from the DNA. The table lists tens of thousands of clones, roughly 88% of them singletons. CDR1 and CDR2 (germline): LGHNA, YSLEER. Trimming left V 0 bases short and J 8 bases short, with 13 bases between. The CDR3 consists of 15 residues. This sequence joins TRBV4-3 and TRBJ1-4; a weak D match, TRBD1 (6 bases). Sequencing was performed on peripheral blood. This receptor was taken from a human donor in a cohort sampled during active COVID-19. For the CDR3, the DNA is TGCGCCAGCAGCCAAGATGATCTCAGGGGAGAAAAACTGTTTTTT. Translated: CASSQDDLRGEKLFF.